This is a list of T cell receptor beta chains from one sample in a study of technical replicates of blood from a handful of donors. Sequencing was performed with immunoSEQ multiplex PCR; in TCRdb, only in-frame clones are kept and a portion is missing. The sample lists about 73,000 clones, 85% to 95% seen once, with 4% to 5% in the top ten. The sequenced material came from PBMCs. These TCRs come from a human donor in good health. Some clones in this sample may be carry-over from other donors' samples. Both conserved end residues are part of each CDR3. The D gene is left open where the match is weak. Only part of the rows carry a size: once, few, many, or a class if the clone is expanded.

size	V	D	length	J	DNA	CDR3
NA	TRBV7-2	TRBD2	14	TRBJ2-1	TGTGCCAGCAGCTCCGGGACTAGCGGAAATGAGCAGTTCTTC	CASSSGTSGNEQFF
NA	TRBV9	NA	13	TRBJ1-4	TGTGCCAGCAGCGAAAACAGGGTGGGAAAACTGTTTTTT	CASSENRVGKLFF
NA	TRBV4-1	NA	13	TRBJ2-2	TGCGCCAGCAGCCGGGACTCCCCCGGGGAGCTGTTTTTT	CASSRDSPGELFF
few	TRBV5-5	TRBD1	14	TRBJ1-1	TGTGCCAGCAGCTTAGAGGGACAGAGCACTGAAGCTTTCTTT	CASSLEGQSTEAFF
NA	TRBV15	TRBD1	15	TRBJ1-2	TGTGCCACCAGCAGAGATGACAGGGACCACTATGGCTACACCTTC	CATSRDDRDHYGYTF
once	TRBV5-8	TRBD2	15	TRBJ2-2	TGTGCCAGCAGCTTGGAAGGGGAGGGCACCGGGGAGCTGTTTTTT	CASSLEGEGTGELFF
few	TRBV2	NA	12	TRBJ1-2	TGTGCCAGCAGTCTAGACAACTATGGCTACACCTTC	CASSLDNYGYTF
once	TRBV5-1	NA	14	TRBJ1-6	TGCGCCAGCAAAGGGGCCACCGGTGATTCACCCCTCCACTTT	CASKGATGDSPLHF
NA	TRBV9	NA	13	TRBJ1-1	TGTGCCAGCAGCGTAGACACGAACACTGAAGCTTTCTTT	CASSVDTNTEAFF
NA	TRBV4-1	NA	14	TRBJ1-1	TGCGCCAGCAGCCAAGGTGGGGCGCGTACTGAAGCTTTCTTT	CASSQGGARTEAFF
NA	TRBV5-1	TRBD2	16	TRBJ2-5	TGCGCCAGCAGCCCGCGACCGAGCGGGGGCGTTGAGACCCAGTACTTC	CASSPRPSGGVETQYF
NA	TRBV19	TRBD1	17	TRBJ1-2	TGTGCCAGTAGTATAGCCCCGGACAGGGGTGGGGACTATGGCTACACCTTC	CASSIAPDRGGDYGYTF
NA	TRBV10-3	TRBD1	14	TRBJ1-2	TGTGCCATCAGCCCTGCAGGGGGTCTCTATGGCTACACCTTC	CAISPAGGLYGYTF
NA	TRBV16	TRBD2	17	TRBJ2-1	TGTGCCAGCAGCCGGAAGAGGCGGGAGGGTTCTTACAATGAGCAGTTCTTC	CASSRKRREGSYNEQFF
NA	TRBV11-2	NA	18	TRBJ2-2	TGTGCCAGCAGATCCCCCGGCAGACAATTGGTAAACACCGGGGAGCTGTTTTTT	CASRSPGRQLVNTGELFF
NA	TRBV21-1	NA	16	TRBJ2-7	TGTGCCAGCAGATCTAAAGGGGATAGGAGCTCCTACGAGCAGTACTTC	CASRSKGDRSSYEQYF
once	TRBV5-1	NA	15	TRBJ1-4	TGCGCCAGCAGGATCCGGACAGCCGATAATGAAAAACTGTTTTTT	CASRIRTADNEKLFF
NA	TRBV6-6	TRBD1	15	TRBJ2-7	TGTGCCATCTCAATAGGGGACAGGACCTCCTACGAGCAGTACTTC	CAISIGDRTSYEQYF
NA	TRBV6-1	TRBD1	16	TRBJ1-5	TGTGCCAGCAGAGAACCCGGGACAGGCTTGAGTCAGCCCCAGCATTTT	CASREPGTGLSQPQHF
NA	TRBV4-3	TRBD1	14	TRBJ1-2	TGCGCCAGCAGCCAAGCCACAGGGGTCTCTGGCTACACCTTC	CASSQATGVSGYTF
NA	TRBV4-1	TRBD2	15	TRBJ2-1	TGCGCCAGCAGCCAAGGAGCGGGATCCTACAATGAGCAGTTCTTC	CASSQGAGSYNEQFF
NA	TRBV18	TRBD1	13	TRBJ2-3	TGTGCCAGCTCACTGGGACAGGTAGATACGCAGTATTTT	CASSLGQVDTQYF
NA	TRBV5-1	NA	16	TRBJ1-3	TGCGCCAGCAGCTCGACCCTTGGGGGGTCTGGAAACACCATATATTTT	CASSSTLGGSGNTIYF
NA	TRBV10-3	TRBD1	14	TRBJ1-1	TGTGCCACCCGACAGGGCCTATTGGACACTGAAGCTTTCTTT	CATRQGLLDTEAFF
NA	TRBV19	TRBD1	15	TRBJ2-2	TGTGCCAGTCTACCTGACAGGGTAGGCACCGGGGAGCTGTTTTTT	CASLPDRVGTGELFF
NA	TRBV9	TRBD1	14	TRBJ1-2	TGTGCCAGCAGCAGAGACAGGGCCAACTATGGCTACACCTTC	CASSRDRANYGYTF
NA	TRBV7-6	TRBD2	17	TRBJ2-1	TGTGCCAGCAGCTTAAGTTATCGAGCGGGAGCCTACAATGAGCAGTTCTTC	CASSLSYRAGAYNEQFF
NA	TRBV7-2	TRBD2	15	TRBJ2-7	TGTGCCAGCAGCTTAGTTCCAGCGGGGGGCTACGAGCAGTACTTC	CASSLVPAGGYEQYF
NA	TRBV18	TRBD1	17	TRBJ1-6	TGTGCCAGCTCACAACAGGGACAGGGGCTGATTAATTCACCCCTCCACTTT	CASSQQGQGLINSPLHF